The next 18 T cell receptor beta chains were all read from a single sample in a study of beta chain features in type 1 diabetes. The authors reverse transcribed all of the isolated RNA, so sequencing captured expressed TCRB transcripts. Sequenced by immunoSEQ multiplex PCR; TCRdb stores in-frame clones only, minus some. Of 600,000 to 650,000 clones listed, 15% to 17% are singletons. The sequenced sample consisted of naive CD4+ T cells from blood. The receptors were sampled from a man aged 18 to 29 in good health.

This clone was seen a handful of times. The rearrangement joins TRBV5-4 to TRBJ2-7; D perhaps matches TRBD1 (6 bases). The V gene's germline CDR1 is SGHNT and CDR2 YYREEE (reference sequence). The CDR3 is 15 residues long. V lost 4 bases and J 2 bases, leaving 16 bases between the germline ends. Written as DNA, the CDR3 is TGTGCCAGCAGCCCCCCCGGGACACTTACCTACGAGCAGTACTTC. It codes for CASSPPGTLTYEQYF.

This clone occurred a few times. The CDR3 region is CASAGLNKETQYF. The DNA of the CDR3 is TGTGCTAGTGCCGGGCTAAACAAAGAGACCCAGTACTTC. The genes are TRBV12-5 and TRBJ2-5; D not certain. The V end lost 7 bases, the J end lost 3 bases, and 12 bases lay between the germline ends. Germline V gene data show CDR1 as LGHNT and CDR2 as FRNRAP. This CDR3 comprises 13 residues.

This clone was detected only a few times. The chain couples TRBV7-3 to TRBJ2-1, with D uncertain. The V and J ends lost 1 base and 0 bases respectively, with 10 bases between them. CDR3 length: 16 amino acids. The germline gives CDR1 SGHTA, CDR2 FQGTGA. The CDR3 nucleotides are TGTGCCAGCAGCTTAAGGCCCTCCGGCTCCTACAATGAGCAGTTCTTC. Its translation is CASSLRPSGSYNEQFF.

This clone was counted between two and nine times. The V and J genes are TRBV7-8 and TRBJ2-7; 7 bases agree with TRBD2. V shed 8 bases, J shed 3 bases, and the junction held 10 bases outside the gene matches. The CDR3 consists of 14 residues. The germline CDR1 and CDR2 sequences are SGHVS and FQNEAQ. The CDR3 loop is CASAPSSGNYEQYF. The CDR3 DNA follows: TGTGCCAGCGCTCCGTCAAGCGGGAACTACGAGCAGTACTTC.

In this sample, this clone turned up a few times. The rearrangement links TRBV28 to TRBJ2-1, with 8 bases that match TRBD1. CDR1 is MDHEN, CDR2 SYDVKM, per germline. The CDR3 loop spans 18 amino acids. V was clipped by 1 base and J by 5 bases; unmatched bases: 13. The chain's CDR3 is CASSLSVLQGARDNEQFF. As DNA, the CDR3 is TGTGCCAGCAGTTTATCTGTCCTCCAGGGGGCTAGGGACAATGAGCAGTTCTTC.

The chain is built from TRBV25-1 and TRBJ2-1, with D maybe TRBD2 (6 bases). The germline V gene encodes CDR1 MGHDK and CDR2 SYGVNS. The CDR3 runs to 14 residues. V lost 7 bases to trimming and J lost 6 bases, with 16 bases between them. CDR3 DNA sequence: TGTGCCAGCAAGGCCCCGGGAGACTCCAATGAGCAGTTCTTC. This codes for CASKAPGDSNEQFF.

This chain links TRBV7-9 with TRBJ2-7, with D tentatively TRBD1 (6 bases). Trimming took 1 base from V and 4 from J, leaving 11 bases between them. The CDR3 contains 14 residues. CDR1 SEHNR and CDR2 FQNEAQ come from the germline V gene (reference sequence). CDR3 sequence: CASSLGGQRYEQYF. The CDR3 DNA sequence: TGTGCCAGCAGCTTAGGGGGACAAAGGTACGAGCAGTACTTC.

The chain combines TRBV6-5 with TRBJ2-3; TRBD1 matches 10 bases. With 4 bases clipped from V and 4 bases from J, the junction kept 2 bases outside the gene matches. Germline CDR1 and CDR2: MNHEY and SVGAGI. The CDR3 runs to 14 residues. CDR3 in DNA: TGTGCCAGCAGTTCCGGGACAGGGGCAGATACGCAGTATTTT. It specifies CASSSGTGADTQYF.

The rearrangement uses TRBV28 and TRBJ1-5, with unresolved D. Trimming removed 6 bases at V and 4 bases at J, with 19 bases between. CDR3 length equals 16 residues. Germline V gene sequence: CDR1 MDHEN, CDR2 SYDVKM. The CDR3 DNA is TGTGCCAGCAGCACTCTCGGGAGGAATCCGAATCAGCCCCAGCATTTT. This translates into CASSTLGRNPNQPQHF.

This clone was counted between two and nine times. The rearrangement links TRBV18 to TRBJ2-3, with 10 bases aligning to TRBD1. Trimming took 3 bases from V and 1 from J; bases not matched to a gene: 7. The germline V gene encodes CDR1 KGHSH and CDR2 LQKENI. The length of the CDR3 is 17 residues. The CDR3: CASSPRTGGKGTDTQYF. In DNA, the CDR3 is TGTGCCAGCTCACCCCGGACAGGGGGGAAGGGCACAGATACGCAGTATTTT.

Details on this clone: This same CDR3 is encoded by further DNA sequences in the sample. The chain employs TRBV18 and TRBJ2-5, with 14 positions matching TRBD2. V gave up 6 bases and J gave up 2 bases; unmatched junction bases: 8. The germline CDR1 and CDR2 sequences are KGHSH and LQKENI. This CDR3 region has 17 residues. CDR3: CASSPGTSGSGQETQYF. DNA for the CDR3: TGTGCCAGCTCTCCAGGGACTAGCGGGAGTGGGCAAGAGACCCAGTACTTC.

The V gene is TRBV18, the J gene TRBJ1-2; D remains unclear. The CDR3 is made up of 11 amino acids. Trimming left V 3 bases short and J 14 bases short, with 13 bases between. Germline lookup yields CDR1 KGHSH and CDR2 LQKENI. CDR3 region: CASSPAQRNTF. CDR3 DNA: TGTGCCAGCTCACCGGCGCAGCGTAATACCTTC.

The chain couples TRBV29-1 to TRBJ2-7, with D hard to call. CDR1 and CDR2 (germline): SQVTM, ANQGSEA. The CDR3 contains 12 residues. V lost 4 bases and J 0 bases, leaving 7 bases between the germline ends. CDR3 sequence (DNA): TGCAGCGTTGCACTATACTCCTACGAGCAGTACTTC. It yields the protein CSVALYSYEQYF.

A few counts support this clone. The chain employs TRBV6-5 and TRBJ2-7, with D unresolved. The V end lost 0 bases, the J end lost 5 bases, and 11 bases lay between the germline ends. In germline, CDR1 is MNHEY, CDR2 SVGAGI. The CDR3 spans 14 residues. The CDR3 bases are TGTGCCAGCAGTTACTCCCGGTCCCCGCACGAGCAGTACTTC. Translating it yields CASSYSRSPHEQYF.

A single count supports this clone. The same CDR3 arises from other DNA sequences in this sample as well. The V and J genes are TRBV28 and TRBJ1-5; 10 bases are shared with TRBD1. Germline V CDR1 and CDR2: MDHEN, SYDVKM. Germline trimming cut 6 bases from V and 3 bases from J; bases unmatched to any gene: 5. The CDR3 has 15 residues. The CDR3 loop reads CASSLGQGNNQPQHF. CDR3 nucleotides: TGTGCCAGCAGCCTGGGACAGGGGAACAATCAGCCCCAGCATTTT.

This clone appeared a few times. The rearrangement uses TRBV9 and TRBJ2-1; 9 nucleotides match TRBD1. This CDR3 has 17 residues. Germline V gives CDR1 SGDLS, CDR2 YYNGEE. The V gene end was trimmed by 4 bases and the J gene end by 0 bases; junction bases not matched to a gene: 8. CDR3 in amino acids: CASSPTGQGSSYNEQFF. The CDR3 DNA reads TGTGCCAGCAGCCCAACGGGACAGGGAAGCTCCTACAATGAGCAGTTCTTC.

The chain carries TRBV28 and TRBJ1-6, with D hard to call. The CDR3 length is 14 residues. Trimming removed 6 bases at V and 9 bases at J, with 15 bases between. Germline lookup yields CDR1 MDHEN and CDR2 SYDVKM. The CDR3 sequence: CASRPRGAPSPLHF. The CDR3 DNA reads TGTGCCAGCAGACCCCGGGGAGCACCTTCACCCCTCCACTTT.

This chain connects TRBV4-3 to TRBJ1-1, with D hard to call. V was cut by 0 bases and J by 6 bases, with 8 bases left in between. There are 13 residues in the CDR3. Germline CDR1 reads LGHNA; CDR2 reads YSLEER. Here the CDR3 reads CASSQERRAEAFF. In DNA form, the CDR3 reads TGCGCCAGCAGCCAAGAACGGCGCGCTGAAGCTTTCTTT.